Listed below are T cell receptor beta chains from one sample, sequenced in a study of T-cell memory formation after mild COVID-19. TCRdb redid the calling of the 5' RACE reads with MiXCR, one entry per CDR3 protein. The top ten hold roughly an eighth of the sample, which has 500,000 to 550,000 distinct CDR3 sequences, over 20% seen once. The sample taken for sequencing was PBMCs or a T cell subset sorted from them (not recorded which). Receptor source: an adult woman who had mild COVID-19 (a few samples of this study predate the infection). Cell type and time point are not known. Both conserved end residues are part of each CDR3. Each record gives: clone size, V gene, J gene, D gene, CDR3 DNA, CDR3 protein. A D gene is named only where the DNA matches it firmly. For some rows the clone size is stated as once, few or many, or as a class when expanded; others skip it.

clone size: -; V gene: TRBV29-1; J gene: TRBJ2-2; D gene: TRBD1; CDR3 DNA: TGCAGCGTTGAAGACAGGGGGCGTAGCACCGGGGAGCTGTTTTTT; CDR3 protein: CSVEDRGRSTGELFF
clone size: -; V gene: TRBV13; J gene: TRBJ2-7; D gene: -; CDR3 DNA: TGTGCCAGCAGCTTACGGGGATATCGGGTTGAGCAGTACTTC; CDR3 protein: CASSLRGYRVEQYF
clone size: -; V gene: TRBV12-3/TRBV12-4; J gene: TRBJ1-1; D gene: TRBD1; CDR3 DNA: TGTGCCAGCAGAAGTACAGGGGGATTTGAAGCTTTCTTT; CDR3 protein: CASRSTGGFEAFF
clone size: -; V gene: TRBV15; J gene: TRBJ2-3; D gene: -; CDR3 DNA: TGTGCCACCAGCACCACCCCGCGGACTACTCGCACAGATACGCAGTATTTT; CDR3 protein: CATSTTPRTTRTDTQYF
clone size: -; V gene: TRBV6-6; J gene: TRBJ2-5; D gene: -; CDR3 DNA: TGTGCCAGCAGTTATTACGAGGAGACCCAGTACTTC; CDR3 protein: CASSYYEETQYF
clone size: few; V gene: TRBV20-1; J gene: TRBJ2-7; D gene: -; CDR3 DNA: TGCAGTGCTGACGGCGGCGGGGCTAGGTACGAGCAGTACTTC; CDR3 protein: CSADGGGARYEQYF
clone size: -; V gene: TRBV7-3; J gene: TRBJ1-1; D gene: -; CDR3 DNA: TGTGCCAGCAGCTTTGCCGGGGGGGCTGAAGCTTTCTTT; CDR3 protein: CASSFAGGAEAFF
clone size: -; V gene: TRBV7-9; J gene: TRBJ1-1; D gene: -; CDR3 DNA: TGTGCCAGCAGCGGGAAGGGGGGGAACACTGAAGCTTTCTTT; CDR3 protein: CASSGKGGNTEAFF
clone size: few; V gene: TRBV4-3; J gene: TRBJ2-2; D gene: TRBD2; CDR3 DNA: TGCGCCAGCAGCCTTTTTGTTCTCGGGACCCCGGGACTAGTCGGCGGGGAGCTGTTTTTT; CDR3 protein: CASSLFVLGTPGLVGGELFF
clone size: -; V gene: TRBV5-1; J gene: TRBJ2-1; D gene: -; CDR3 DNA: TGCGCCAGCAGCACCAGGGGTATTGGGGACGAGCAGTTCTTC; CDR3 protein: CASSTRGIGDEQFF
clone size: -; V gene: TRBV5-1; J gene: TRBJ2-2; D gene: TRBD1; CDR3 DNA: TGCGCCAGCAGCCCAGGGGGCTATGGCACCGGGGAGCTGTTTTTT; CDR3 protein: CASSPGGYGTGELFF
clone size: few; V gene: TRBV5-1; J gene: TRBJ2-7; D gene: -; CDR3 DNA: TGCGCCAGCACCCCGGATGGCTACGAGCAGTACTTC; CDR3 protein: CASTPDGYEQYF
clone size: -; V gene: TRBV20-1; J gene: TRBJ1-2; D gene: -; CDR3 DNA: TGCAGTGCTAGACGTGGTGGGTCAACACCGTTTAACTATGGCTACACCTTC; CDR3 protein: CSARRGGSTPFNYGYTF
clone size: -; V gene: TRBV9; J gene: TRBJ2-7; D gene: TRBD1; CDR3 DNA: TGTGCCAGCAGCGTAGATACAGGGGGTTTAGAGCAGTACTTC; CDR3 protein: CASSVDTGGLEQYF
clone size: few; V gene: TRBV5-4; J gene: TRBJ2-1; D gene: -; CDR3 DNA: TGTGCCAGCAGCTTGCAGGGGAGCGATGAGCAGTTCTTC; CDR3 protein: CASSLQGSDEQFF
clone size: few; V gene: TRBV7-8; J gene: TRBJ2-1; D gene: -; CDR3 DNA: TGTGCCAGCAGCTCACTACTGGGGACGCTGAGGGTGTATGAGCAGTTCTTC; CDR3 protein: CASSSLLGTLRVYEQFF
clone size: -; V gene: TRBV18; J gene: TRBJ1-5; D gene: TRBD1; CDR3 DNA: TGTGCCAGCTCACCTCGGACAGGGCAGTACCAGCCCCAGCATTTT; CDR3 protein: CASSPRTGQYQPQHF
clone size: -; V gene: TRBV7-3; J gene: TRBJ2-1; D gene: TRBD2; CDR3 DNA: TGTGCCAGCAGCTTCTCACCGACTAGCGGGAGGGCCGATGAGCAGTTCTTC; CDR3 protein: CASSFSPTSGRADEQFF
clone size: -; V gene: TRBV28; J gene: TRBJ2-5; D gene: -; CDR3 DNA: TGTGCCAGCAGTTTACCCTTGCACGGAGAGACCCAGTACTTC; CDR3 protein: CASSLPLHGETQYF
clone size: -; V gene: TRBV12-3/TRBV12-4; J gene: TRBJ2-1; D gene: TRBD1; CDR3 DNA: TGTGCCAGCAGTTGGGACAGCGACAATGAGCAGTTCTTC; CDR3 protein: CASSWDSDNEQFF
clone size: -; V gene: TRBV7-6; J gene: TRBJ2-2; D gene: TRBD2; CDR3 DNA: TGTGCCAGCAGCTTGAGGCTAGCGGGAGCCACGGGGACCGGGGAGCTGTTTTTT; CDR3 protein: CASSLRLAGATGTGELFF
clone size: -; V gene: TRBV19; J gene: TRBJ1-1; D gene: -; CDR3 DNA: TGTGCCAGTAGTTCGGACACATACACTGAAGCTTTCTTT; CDR3 protein: CASSSDTYTEAFF
clone size: -; V gene: TRBV5-6; J gene: TRBJ1-4; D gene: -; CDR3 DNA: TGTGCCAGCAGCCAAGATGCAACTAATGAAAAACTGTTTTTT; CDR3 protein: CASSQDATNEKLFF
clone size: -; V gene: TRBV5-6; J gene: TRBJ2-2; D gene: TRBD1; CDR3 DNA: TGTGCCAGCAGCTCGGACAGGGGACAGATTTCCGGGGAGCTGTTTTTT; CDR3 protein: CASSSDRGQISGELFF
clone size: -; V gene: TRBV5-1; J gene: TRBJ2-2; D gene: -; CDR3 DNA: TGCGCCAGCAGCCATTTGGACAGATACACCGGGGAGCTGTTTTTT; CDR3 protein: CASSHLDRYTGELFF
clone size: few; V gene: TRBV13; J gene: TRBJ2-2; D gene: TRBD1; CDR3 DNA: TGTGCCAGCAGCCCGAACAGGGGCGCGGACACCGGGGAGCTGTTTTTT; CDR3 protein: CASSPNRGADTGELFF
clone size: few; V gene: TRBV10-3; J gene: TRBJ2-7; D gene: -; CDR3 DNA: TGTGCCTCTAGACGTACTGGCCTTGACTGGGCAGAGCAGTACTTC; CDR3 protein: CASRRTGLDWAEQYF
clone size: -; V gene: TRBV24-1; J gene: TRBJ2-2; D gene: TRBD1; CDR3 DNA: TGTGCCACCAGGGGACAGAACGTCGGGGAGATGTTTTTT; CDR3 protein: CATRGQNVGEMFF
clone size: -; V gene: TRBV15; J gene: TRBJ2-7; D gene: -; CDR3 DNA: TGTGCCACCAGCAGAGATCGGGGAGTCTCCTACGAGCAGTACTTC; CDR3 protein: CATSRDRGVSYEQYF
clone size: -; V gene: TRBV20-1; J gene: TRBJ2-7; D gene: TRBD2; CDR3 DNA: TGCAGTGCTAGAGATGGTGGTAGCGGGACTTCCTACGAGCAGTACTTC; CDR3 protein: CSARDGGSGTSYEQYF
clone size: -; V gene: TRBV3-1; J gene: TRBJ1-2; D gene: -; CDR3 DNA: TGTGCCAGCAGCCAAGTAAACAGGGTGGGCTATGGCTACACCTTC; CDR3 protein: CASSQVNRVGYGYTF
clone size: once; V gene: TRBV6-5; J gene: TRBJ2-2; D gene: -; CDR3 DNA: TGTGCCAGCAGCCTAACAGGGTTGGCAACCGGGGAGCTGTTTTTT; CDR3 protein: CASSLTGLATGELFF
clone size: -; V gene: TRBV7-9; J gene: TRBJ2-7; D gene: -; CDR3 DNA: TGTGCCAGCAGCCCCGGGGATCGGGGGATGAAGAAAGAGCAGTACTTC; CDR3 protein: CASSPGDRGMKKEQYF
clone size: few; V gene: TRBV3-1; J gene: TRBJ2-3; D gene: TRBD2; CDR3 DNA: TGTGCCAGCAGCCAAGAGGGAGCGGGAGACACAGATACGCAGTATTTT; CDR3 protein: CASSQEGAGDTDTQYF
clone size: few; V gene: TRBV5-1; J gene: TRBJ2-3; D gene: -; CDR3 DNA: TGCGCCAGCAGCTTTATCGGCAGCTCAGATACGCAGTATTTT; CDR3 protein: CASSFIGSSDTQYF
clone size: -; V gene: TRBV20-1; J gene: TRBJ2-3; D gene: TRBD2; CDR3 DNA: TGCAGTGCTAGCGAAAATAGCGGGAGAACTAGCACAGATACGCAGTATTTT; CDR3 protein: CSASENSGRTSTDTQYF
clone size: -; V gene: TRBV7-2; J gene: TRBJ2-1; D gene: TRBD2; CDR3 DNA: TGTGCCAGCAGCTTCGACCCTCTGGGCGGGGGAAACAATGAGCAGTTCTTC; CDR3 protein: CASSFDPLGGGNNEQFF
clone size: few; V gene: TRBV27; J gene: TRBJ2-1; D gene: TRBD2; CDR3 DNA: TGTGCCAGCACCCTCTCCGGGACTAGCGGGAGGTATGAGCAGTTCTTC; CDR3 protein: CASTLSGTSGRYEQFF
clone size: few; V gene: TRBV30; J gene: TRBJ2-7; D gene: TRBD1; CDR3 DNA: TGTGCCTGGAGTAGAGGGGGACAGCGCTACGAGCAGTACTTC; CDR3 protein: CAWSRGGQRYEQYF
clone size: -; V gene: TRBV7-2; J gene: TRBJ2-4; D gene: TRBD1; CDR3 DNA: TGTGCCAGCACCCCCGGACAGGTCCACGGAGGCATTCAGTACTTC; CDR3 protein: CASTPGQVHGGIQYF
clone size: -; V gene: TRBV18; J gene: TRBJ1-1; D gene: -; CDR3 DNA: TGTGCCAGCTCACCGATGGGACCCGGCGGCACTGAAGCTTTCTTT; CDR3 protein: CASSPMGPGGTEAFF
clone size: -; V gene: TRBV9; J gene: TRBJ2-3; D gene: -; CDR3 DNA: TGTGCCAGCAGCGTAGCCCGGACCACAGATACGCAGTATTTT; CDR3 protein: CASSVARTTDTQYF
clone size: few; V gene: TRBV7-9; J gene: TRBJ2-7; D gene: TRBD2; CDR3 DNA: TGTGCCAGCAGCCCGGGGGGGACATCTGCCTACGAGCAGTACTTC; CDR3 protein: CASSPGGTSAYEQYF
clone size: few; V gene: TRBV5-6; J gene: TRBJ2-3; D gene: -; CDR3 DNA: TGTTCCAGCAGCCCGAGAGGAGATACGCAGTATTTT; CDR3 protein: CSSSPRGDTQYF
clone size: -; V gene: TRBV10-3; J gene: TRBJ1-1; D gene: -; CDR3 DNA: TGTGCCATCAGTGAATGGGAAAAGGATGAAGCTTTCTTT; CDR3 protein: CAISEWEKDEAFF
clone size: -; V gene: TRBV10-3; J gene: TRBJ2-2; D gene: TRBD2; CDR3 DNA: TGTGCCATTTCGAGCGGGAGCAACGGGGAGCTGTTTTTT; CDR3 protein: CAISSGSNGELFF
clone size: few; V gene: TRBV18; J gene: TRBJ1-1; D gene: -; CDR3 DNA: TGTGCCAGCTCACCGTCCGGACCCTCCAGCGAAGCTTTCTTT; CDR3 protein: CASSPSGPSSEAFF
clone size: many; V gene: TRBV12-3/TRBV12-4; J gene: TRBJ2-7; D gene: -; CDR3 DNA: TGTGCCAGCAGCGATCGGGACGGCTGGTTGAATTACGAGCAGTACTTC; CDR3 protein: CASSDRDGWLNYEQYF
clone size: -; V gene: TRBV20-1; J gene: TRBJ2-2; D gene: -; CDR3 DNA: TGCAGTGCTTTACAGGCCCCTGCGAACACCGGGGAGCTGTTTTTT; CDR3 protein: CSALQAPANTGELFF
clone size: few; V gene: TRBV6-1; J gene: TRBJ1-6; D gene: TRBD1; CDR3 DNA: TGTGCCAGCAGTGAGGCAGGGGGAAATTCACCCCTCCACTTT; CDR3 protein: CASSEAGGNSPLHF
clone size: -; V gene: TRBV20-1; J gene: TRBJ1-2; D gene: TRBD1; CDR3 DNA: TGCAGTGCTAGAGATTTGCGCAGGGGGCTGGATGGCTACACCTTC; CDR3 protein: CSARDLRRGLDGYTF
clone size: many; V gene: TRBV18; J gene: TRBJ2-5; D gene: -; CDR3 DNA: TGTGCCAGCTCACCATCCGGAGAGACCCAGTACTTC; CDR3 protein: CASSPSGETQYF
clone size: -; V gene: TRBV7-2; J gene: TRBJ2-2; D gene: -; CDR3 DNA: TGTGCCAGCAGCCCCCGCTCGGGGGCCGGGGAGCTGTTTTTT; CDR3 protein: CASSPRSGAGELFF
clone size: once; V gene: TRBV11-1; J gene: TRBJ2-3; D gene: TRBD2; CDR3 DNA: TGTGCCAGCAGCCAACAGCAACATGTAGCGGGCTGGCGCACAGATACGCAGTATTTT; CDR3 protein: CASSQQQHVAGWRTDTQYF